This T cell receptor (beta chain) was captured by sequencing in a study of neurological immune-mediated disorders. This clonotype was found many times. The antigen is undetermined. V shed 4 bases and J 9 bases; nucleotides not matched to a gene: 9. The CDR3 sequence is 15 residues long. Study outcomes and limitations: There was no clinical or MRI feature that was associated with the multiple sclerosis repertoire cluster.

With 10-nucleotide random UMIs, 5'RACE was used to make the cDNA. TCRdb reprocessed the 5' RACE reads via MiXCR and lists one record per CDR3 protein. This table holds tens of thousands of distinct CDR3 sequences, about 3% found once. The V gene is TRBV12-3 or TRBV12-4, the J gene TRBJ2-1; 10 bases fit TRBD1. The TCR comes from a middle-aged man with multiple sclerosis. Sequencing was done on a sample of PBMCs. The CDR3 reads CASSSTRTGGIEQFF. In nucleotides, the CDR3 is TGTGCCAGCAGTTCCACAAGGACAGGGGGAATTGAGCAGTTCTTC.